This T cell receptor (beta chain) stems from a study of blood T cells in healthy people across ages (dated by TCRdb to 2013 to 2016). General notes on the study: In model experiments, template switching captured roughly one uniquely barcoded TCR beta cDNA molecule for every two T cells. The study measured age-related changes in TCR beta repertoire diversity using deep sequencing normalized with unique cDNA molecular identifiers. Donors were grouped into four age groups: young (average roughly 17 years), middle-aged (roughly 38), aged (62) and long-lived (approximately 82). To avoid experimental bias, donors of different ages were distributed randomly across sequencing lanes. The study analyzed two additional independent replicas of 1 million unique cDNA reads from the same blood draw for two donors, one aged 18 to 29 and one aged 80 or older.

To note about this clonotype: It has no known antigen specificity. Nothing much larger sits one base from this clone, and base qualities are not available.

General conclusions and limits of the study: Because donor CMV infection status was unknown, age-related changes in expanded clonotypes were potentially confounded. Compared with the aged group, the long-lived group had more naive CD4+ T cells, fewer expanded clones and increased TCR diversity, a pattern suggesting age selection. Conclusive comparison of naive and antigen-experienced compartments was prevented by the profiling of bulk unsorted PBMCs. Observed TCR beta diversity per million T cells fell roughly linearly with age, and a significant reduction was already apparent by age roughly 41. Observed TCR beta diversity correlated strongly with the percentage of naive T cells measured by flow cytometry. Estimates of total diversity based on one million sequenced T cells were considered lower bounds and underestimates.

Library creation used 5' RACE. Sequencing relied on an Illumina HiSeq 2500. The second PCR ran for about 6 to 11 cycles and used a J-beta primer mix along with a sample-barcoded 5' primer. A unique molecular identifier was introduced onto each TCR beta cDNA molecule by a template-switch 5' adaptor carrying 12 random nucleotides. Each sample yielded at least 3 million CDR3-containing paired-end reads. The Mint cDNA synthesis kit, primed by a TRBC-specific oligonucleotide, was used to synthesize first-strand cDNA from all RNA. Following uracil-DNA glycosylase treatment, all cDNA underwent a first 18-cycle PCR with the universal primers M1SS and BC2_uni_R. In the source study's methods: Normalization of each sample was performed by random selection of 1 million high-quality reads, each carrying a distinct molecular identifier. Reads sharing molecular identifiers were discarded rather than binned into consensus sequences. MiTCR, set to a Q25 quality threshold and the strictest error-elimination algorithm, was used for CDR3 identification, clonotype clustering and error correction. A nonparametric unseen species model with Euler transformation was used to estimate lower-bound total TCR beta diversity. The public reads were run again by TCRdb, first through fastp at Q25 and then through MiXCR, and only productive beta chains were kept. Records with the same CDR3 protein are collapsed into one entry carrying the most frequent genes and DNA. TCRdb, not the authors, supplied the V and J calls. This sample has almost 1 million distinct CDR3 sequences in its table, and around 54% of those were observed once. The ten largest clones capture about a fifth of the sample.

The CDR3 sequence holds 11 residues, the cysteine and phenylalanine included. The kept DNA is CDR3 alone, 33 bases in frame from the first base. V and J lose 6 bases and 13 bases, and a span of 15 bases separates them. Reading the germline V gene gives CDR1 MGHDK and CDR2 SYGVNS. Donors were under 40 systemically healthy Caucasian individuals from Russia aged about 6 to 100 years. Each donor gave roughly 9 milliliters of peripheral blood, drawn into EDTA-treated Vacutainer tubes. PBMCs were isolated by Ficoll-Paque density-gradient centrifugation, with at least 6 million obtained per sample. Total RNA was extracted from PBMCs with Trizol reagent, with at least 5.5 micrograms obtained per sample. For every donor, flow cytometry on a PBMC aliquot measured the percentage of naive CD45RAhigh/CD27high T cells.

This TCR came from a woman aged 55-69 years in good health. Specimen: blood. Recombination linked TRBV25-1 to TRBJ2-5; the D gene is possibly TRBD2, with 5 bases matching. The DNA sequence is TGTGCCAGCAGCTATGGAGGTACTCGGTACTTC. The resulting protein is CASSYGGTRYF.